These T cell receptor beta chains were read from a single sample in a study of T cells expressing NK-cell markers. TCRdb reprocessed the 5' RACE reads; each CDR3 protein has one entry and no DNA is given. Recorded for this sample: roughly 180,000 distinct CDR3 sequences. The specimen sequenced was blood T cells: a sorted CD56 or NKG2C T cell subset, CD4+ or CD8+ T cells, or bulk PBMC T cells (not recorded which). Source of these receptors: a woman between 18 and 70 years old in good health. Both conserved end residues are part of each CDR3.

J gene: TRBJ2-2; V gene: TRBV19; CDR3 length: 16; CDR3 protein: CASREGAEREAGELFF
J gene: TRBJ2-5; V gene: TRBV2; CDR3 length: 14; CDR3 protein: CASSEARTRETQYF
J gene: TRBJ2-4; V gene: TRBV12-3/TRBV12-4; CDR3 length: 16; CDR3 protein: CASSLARQGVKNIQYF
J gene: TRBJ2-5; V gene: TRBV4-1; CDR3 length: 21; CDR3 protein: CASSQDFSGGSGSPHQETQYF
J gene: TRBJ2-5; V gene: TRBV29-1; CDR3 length: 11; CDR3 protein: CSVEDLRTQYF
J gene: TRBJ1-3; V gene: TRBV12-3/TRBV12-4; CDR3 length: 18; CDR3 protein: CASKPQGWSRSSGNTIYF
J gene: TRBJ2-5; V gene: TRBV19; CDR3 length: 11; CDR3 protein: CASSISETQYF
J gene: TRBJ1-1; V gene: TRBV7-3; CDR3 length: 13; CDR3 protein: CASSVSTETEAFF
J gene: TRBJ2-7; V gene: TRBV20-1; CDR3 length: 16; CDR3 protein: CSASMKGRTGGNEQYF
J gene: TRBJ1-1; V gene: TRBV5-4; CDR3 length: 13; CDR3 protein: CASMGPSGTEAFF
J gene: TRBJ1-1; V gene: TRBV19; CDR3 length: 13; CDR3 protein: CASSISTDTEAFF
J gene: TRBJ2-2; V gene: TRBV12-3/TRBV12-4; CDR3 length: 12; CDR3 protein: CASSTTAGELFF
J gene: TRBJ2-3; V gene: TRBV2; CDR3 length: 14; CDR3 protein: CASSAQTVTDTQYF
J gene: TRBJ2-1; V gene: TRBV5-1; CDR3 length: 15; CDR3 protein: CASSIRGPSYNEQFF
J gene: TRBJ2-1; V gene: TRBV7-3; CDR3 length: 12; CDR3 protein: CASSSGMNEQFF
J gene: TRBJ2-7; V gene: TRBV12-3/TRBV12-4; CDR3 length: 18; CDR3 protein: CASSLGTGLRGSSYEQYF
J gene: TRBJ2-1; V gene: TRBV5-5; CDR3 length: 16; CDR3 protein: CASSPMGGTVYNEQFF